These 6 T cell receptor beta chains came from one sample sequenced in a study of shared clonotypes between healthy human individuals. The repertoire was sequenced with immunoSEQ multiplex PCR; TCRdb's copy has only in-frame clones and lacks some. The sample gives roughly 300,000 clones, roughly 87% of which show up once; roughly 17% is in the top ten. The sequencing sample was made of memory CD8+ T cells sorted from blood. Sample subset: CD45RO+ cells pooled with CCR7-negative TemRA cells. These receptor sequences come from a man aged 18 to 30 in good health.

The V gene is TRBV13, the J gene TRBJ2-2; TRBD2 matches at 9 bases. This CDR3 is built from 13 residues. Germline trimming cut 2 bases from V and 13 bases from J; bases unmatched to any gene: 5. Germline values: CDR1 PRHDT, CDR2 FYEKMQ (reference sequence). CDR3 nucleotide sequence: TGTGCCAGCAGCTTATATGAGACTAGCGGGCTGTTTTTT. Translating it yields CASSLYETSGLFF.

In this sample, this clone turned up once. The J gene is TRBJ2-7, the V gene TRBV7-6, with TRBD2 identical over 10 bases. Germline values: CDR1 SGHVS, CDR2 FNYEAQ. The CDR3 sequence is 16 residues long. Losses at the gene ends were 1 base for V and 1 base for J; bases not matched to a gene: 4. This CDR3 reads CASSLGPSGGSYEQYF. Written as DNA, the CDR3 is TGTGCCAGCAGCTTAGGGCCTAGCGGGGGATCCTACGAGCAGTACTTC.

The genes are TRBV16 and TRBJ2-2, with D possibly called TRBD1 or TRBD2 (5 bases each). Trimming took off 1 base at V and 3 bases at J, with 9 bases between the two ends. CDR1 is KGHSY and CDR2 is FQNENV in the germline V gene. The CDR3 totals 15 residues. The CDR3: CASSQWGTDTGELFF. CDR3 coding DNA: TGTGCCAGCAGCCAATGGGGGACGGACACCGGGGAGCTGTTTTTT.

This chain links TRBV4-3 with TRBJ2-3; 7 bases align to TRBD1. Trimming took 1 base from V and 4 from J; bases not matched to a gene: 2. CDR1 and CDR2 (germline): LGHNA, YSLEER. CDR3 length equals 14 residues. The CDR3 sequence: CASSQAQGADTQYF. CDR3 coding DNA: TGCGCCAGCAGCCAAGCGCAGGGGGCAGATACGCAGTATTTT.

The genes are TRBV30 and TRBJ2-5; TRBD2 matches 7 bases. CDR3 length equals 17 residues. J gave up 1 base and V 3 bases, and 14 bases lay outside the gene matches. CDR1 and CDR2 (germline): GTSNPN, SVGIG (reference sequence). CDR3 in DNA: TGTGCCTGGAGCGACGTAAGGCTAGCGGAAACCCAAGAGACCCAGTACTTC. Amino acids: CAWSDVRLAETQETQYF. The full variable domain, its missing parts supplied by reference TRBV30 and TRBJ2-5, is SQTIHQWPATLVQPVGSPLSLECTVEGTSNPNLYWYRQAAGRGLQLLFYSVGIGQISSEVPQNLSASRPQDRQFILSSKKLLLSDSGFYLCAWSDVRLAETQETQYFGPGTRLLVL.

The chain uses TRBV28 and TRBJ1-5; the D is unclear. The V end lost 3 bases, the J end lost 6 bases, and 12 bases lay between the germline ends. This CDR3 spans 14 amino acids. Germline loops: CDR1 MDHEN, CDR2 SYDVKM. The CDR3 DNA reads as TGTGCCAGCAGTTTGGTGGACTTAGGTCAGCCCCAGCATTTT. It codes for CASSLVDLGQPQHF.